This T cell receptor (beta chain) appears in the sequencing data of a study of T cell responses to AZD1222 COVID-19 vaccine. Sequenced by immunoSEQ multiplex PCR; TCRdb stores in-frame clones only, minus some. The profile shows 110,000 to 150,000 clones, approximately 90% of them singletons. V was cut by 4 bases and J by 7 bases, with 15 bases left in between. The CDR3 has 13 amino acids. Germline V gene data show CDR1 as SGHDT and CDR2 as YYEEEE. The chain links TRBV5-6 to TRBJ2-7, with a tentative D call TRBD1 (6 bases). The sample here was peripheral blood, taken on day 0 of AZD1222 vaccination. This clonotype was obtained from an adult in good health. CDR3 protein: CASSLRGSEEQYF. The CDR3, as DNA: TGTGCCAGCAGCCTAAGGGGGTCGGAGGAGCAGTACTTC.